A single sample gave rise to the 23 T cell receptor beta chains below, sequenced in a study of T cell responses to AZD1222 COVID-19 vaccine. The protocol was immunoSEQ multiplex PCR, while the TCRdb copy is restricted to in-frame clones and leaves out a portion. The table records over 130,000 clones, 92% of them present only once. The sequences come from peripheral blood, collected 28 days after the second AZD1222 dose. These receptors were collected from an adult who received the AZD1222 COVID-19 vaccine.

The chain is built from TRBV3-1 (or the pseudogene TRBV3-2) and TRBJ2-5; 9 bases align to TRBD1. Germline CDR1 is LGHDT and CDR2 is YNNKEL (reference sequence). V shed 6 bases, J shed 0 bases, and the junction held 8 bases outside the gene matches. The CDR3 totals 16 residues. The CDR3 loop reads CASRPAGTGYQETQYF. The CDR3 DNA follows: TGTGCCAGCAGACCCGCGGGGACAGGGTACCAAGAGACCCAGTACTTC.

This clone was recorded once. The V call is TRBV5-6, the J call TRBJ2-7; D call uncertain. Germline V gene sequence: CDR1 SGHDT, CDR2 YYEEEE. The CDR3 is 12 residues long. Between the trimmed V and J ends, which lost 1 base and 6 bases, there was a span of 8 bases. The CDR3 nucleotides are TGTGCCAGCAGCTTGCCGGTAGGCGAGCAGTACTTC. It specifies CASSLPVGEQYF.

This chain's CDR3 is CASSEAPGGETQYF. Written as DNA, the CDR3 is TGTGCCAGCAGTGAAGCGCCAGGGGGAGAGACCCAGTACTTC. The chain is built from TRBV2 and TRBJ2-5; 7 nucleotides match TRBD1. Trimming removed 0 bases from V and 4 bases from J; junction bases left unmatched: 2. The CDR3 is 14 residues long. The germline CDR1 and CDR2 sequences are SNHLY and FYNNEI.

V is TRBV25-1 and J is TRBJ1-5; D possibly corresponds to TRBD1 (6 bases). CDR1 is MGHDK, CDR2 SYGVNS, per germline. CDR3 size: 15 residues. V was cut by 2 bases and J by 1 base, with 9 bases left in between. The CDR3 sequence: CASSEPGQSNQPQHF. The CDR3 region has the DNA TGTGCCAGCAGTGAACCGGGACAAAGCAATCAGCCCCAGCATTTT.

The chain employs TRBV7-9 and TRBJ2-2, with D possibly matching TRBD1 (7 bases). Germline assignment: CDR1 SEHNR and CDR2 FQNEAQ (reference sequence). Trimming took 6 bases from V and 6 from J, leaving 11 bases between them. This CDR3 spans 13 amino acids. The CDR3 sequence is CASRIRGAGELFF. The CDR3 nucleotides are TGTGCCAGCAGAATCAGGGGGGCCGGGGAGCTGTTTTTT. The complete variable domain, with remaining parts taken from reference TRBV7-9 and TRBJ2-2, reads DTGVSQNPRHKITKRGQNVTFRCDPISEHNRLYWYRQTLGQGPEFLTYFQNEAQLEKSRLLSDRFSAERPKGSFSTLEIQRTEQGDSAMYLCASRIRGAGELFFGEGSRLTVL.

V gene TRBV11-3 combines with J gene TRBJ2-7; the match to TRBD1 covers 9 bases. Trimming cost V 3 bases and J 13 bases; bases outside gene matches: 7. The CDR3 is 12 residues long. Germline CDR1 SGHNT, CDR2 YENEEA. CDR3 coding DNA: TGTGCCAGCAGCTTCGCCGGGACAGGGCTCTACTTC. Amino acid sequence: CASSFAGTGLYF.

The chain links TRBV23-1 to TRBJ2-1, with D perhaps TRBD2 (6 bases). TRBV23-1 is an open reading frame whose function is uncertain. The CDR3 totals 13 residues. Trimming left V 6 bases short and J 8 bases short, with 14 bases between. The CDR3 spells CASRRDPWHEQFF. CDR3 in DNA: TGCGCCAGCAGGCGGGACCCCTGGCATGAGCAGTTCTTC.

The rearrangement links TRBV5-1 to TRBJ1-1, with D unresolved. The CDR3 has 14 amino acids. V was cut by 4 bases and J by 1 base, with 11 bases left in between. Germline V gives CDR1 SGHRS, CDR2 YFSETQ. CDR3 loop: CASSERTGNTEAFF. CDR3 in DNA: TGCGCCAGCAGCGAACGGACGGGGAACACTGAAGCTTTCTTT.

This clone appeared once. The rearrangement uses TRBV28 and TRBJ2-1; no clear D. In germline, CDR1 is MDHEN, CDR2 SYDVKM. The V end lost 6 bases, the J end lost 7 bases, and 13 bases lay between the germline ends. The CDR3 is 13 amino acids. The CDR3 reads CASSSLAPNEQFF. CDR3 nucleotides: TGTGCCAGCAGCTCCTTGGCTCCAAATGAGCAGTTCTTC.

This rearrangement joins TRBV3-1 (or the pseudogene TRBV3-2) to TRBJ1-1, with 9 bases matching TRBD1. The germline V gene encodes CDR1 LGHDT and CDR2 YNNKEL (reference sequence). The CDR3 runs 16 residues. The V segment lost 1 base and the J segment 6 bases; nucleotides outside the gene matches: 9. The DNA of the CDR3 is TGTGCCAGCAGCCAAGCCCCCGGGACAGGGAGGGCTGAAGCTTTCTTT. Amino acids: CASSQAPGTGRAEAFF.

This chain connects TRBV9 to TRBJ1-2; 8 bases are shared with TRBD1. This CDR3 has 15 residues. Germline V gene sequence: CDR1 SGDLS, CDR2 YYNGEE. After removal of 3 bases from V and 1 base from J, the junction contained 5 bases not matched to a gene. The CDR3 loop reads CASSAIDRGNYGYTF. CDR3 coding DNA: TGTGCCAGCAGCGCCATCGACAGGGGTAACTATGGCTACACCTTC.

The gene calls are TRBV10-3 and TRBJ1-4; tentatively, D is TRBD1 (5 bases). V lost 0 bases and J lost 1, with 9 bases in between. Germline V gives CDR1 ENHRY, CDR2 SYGVKD. This CDR3 has 16 residues. The CDR3 bases are TGTGCCATCAGTGAGTCCGGGGGACGAACTAATGAAAAACTGTTTTTT. Protein sequence: CAISESGGRTNEKLFF.

In this sample, this clone turned up a few times. V and J are TRBV6-2 or TRBV6-3 and TRBJ2-5; possibly TRBD2 for D (5 bases). Trimming pared 5 bases from V and 5 bases from J, leaving 12 bases between. Germline V gives CDR1 MNHEY, CDR2 SVGEGT. This CDR3 has 13 residues. The CDR3: CASSINPGETQYF. The DNA of the CDR3 is TGTGCCAGCAGTATTAACCCGGGGGAGACCCAGTACTTC.

V is TRBV2 and J is TRBJ1-6, with D possibly matching TRBD1 (5 bases). V dropped 3 bases and J dropped 10 bases, with 10 bases sitting between them. The CDR3 runs to 13 residues. Per germline, CDR1 SNHLY and CDR2 FYNNEI. This chain's CDR3 is CASSDTGESPLHF. The CDR3 DNA is TGTGCCAGCAGTGATACGGGGGAATCACCCCTCCACTTT.

The chain employs TRBV24-1 and TRBJ2-7; a weak D match, TRBD2 (5 bases). The CDR3 has 13 amino acids. CDR1 and CDR2 from the germline V gene are KGHDR and SFDVKD. With 3 bases removed from V and 7 bases from J, the gap between germline ends came to 12 bases. The CDR3 nucleotides read TGTGCCACCAGTGATGGAGGAACTCAAGAGCAGTACTTC. It specifies CATSDGGTQEQYF.

This chain connects TRBV28 to TRBJ1-5; no clear D. The CDR3 consists of 12 residues. Germline CDR1 reads MDHEN; CDR2 reads SYDVKM. V shed 3 bases and J shed 6 bases, with 6 bases lying between them. CDR3 residues: CASSLVSQPQHF. DNA for the CDR3: TGTGCCAGCAGTTTGGTCAGTCAGCCCCAGCATTTT.

The chain combines TRBV28 with TRBJ1-2; D uncertain. There are 14 residues in the CDR3. Looked up from germline, CDR1 is MDHEN and CDR2 is SYDVKM. V lost 6 bases and J lost 2, with 13 bases in between. Written as DNA, the CDR3 is TGTGCCAGCAGGGCCACCGGTGGCAACTATGGCTACACCTTC. Translation gives CASRATGGNYGYTF.

J is TRBJ1-5 and V is TRBV5-1; the D gene is possibly TRBD1 (6 bases). Trimming removed 1 base from V and 7 bases from J, with 15 bases in between. CDR3 length: 15 residues. Germline CDR1 and CDR2: SGHRS and YFSETQ. The CDR3 nucleotides are TGCGCCAGCAGCTTGTCGGGTGGTGGGGGCCAGCCCCAGCATTTT. Protein: CASSLSGGGGQPQHF.

The V gene is TRBV5-1, the J gene TRBJ1-1; 8 nucleotides line up with TRBD1. V shed 2 bases, J shed 3 bases, and the junction held 6 bases outside the gene matches. The CDR3 consists of 15 residues. Germline V gene data show CDR1 as SGHRS and CDR2 as YFSETQ. The CDR3 loop reads CASSFTGGGDTEAFF. CDR3 nucleotides: TGCGCCAGCAGCTTCACAGGGGGTGGGGACACTGAAGCTTTCTTT.

The V and J genes are TRBV28 and TRBJ1-3; possibly TRBD1 for D (6 bases). V was cut by 3 bases and J by 2 bases, with 17 bases left in between. The CDR3 runs to 17 residues. CDR1 and CDR2 from the germline V gene are MDHEN and SYDVKM. The CDR3 DNA sequence: TGTGCCAGCAGTTTGTACAGGGCTGGATCTGCTGGAAACACCATATATTTT. Amino acids: CASSLYRAGSAGNTIYF.

The chain employs TRBV24-1 and TRBJ1-1; D is unresolved. Germline V gene lookup returns CDR1 KGHDR and CDR2 SFDVKD. The CDR3 is 14 amino acids. The V and J ends lost 4 bases and 1 base respectively, with 9 bases between them. The CDR3 bases are TGTGCCACCAGTGAGGCAGGCCGGAACACTGAAGCTTTCTTT. This gives the protein CATSEAGRNTEAFF.

The genes are TRBV7-6 and TRBJ1-6; maybe TRBD1 (6 bases). The germline gives CDR1 SGHVS, CDR2 FNYEAQ. V gave up 1 base and J gave up 2 bases, with 12 bases separating them. CDR3 length: 17 residues. This CDR3 is CASSLGIRGAYNSPLHF. The CDR3 nucleotides are TGTGCCAGCAGCTTAGGAATTAGGGGGGCCTATAATTCACCCCTCCACTTT.

As for this clone: The sample holds other DNA sequences that translate to the same CDR3. The chain carries TRBV18 and TRBJ2-7; D unclear. Germline CDR1 and CDR2: KGHSH and LQKENI. The CDR3 is 11 residues long. V was pared by 6 bases and J by 5 bases, with 8 bases between. The CDR3 loop reads CASSPGHEQYF. The CDR3 nucleotides are TGTGCCAGCTCCCCGGGCCACGAGCAGTACTTC.